A selection of T cell receptor beta chains follows, all from one sample in a study of CD8 T cells in Susac syndrome. TCRdb independently ran MiXCR on the immunoSEQ multiplex PCR reads; one entry per CDR3 protein. Of some 120,000 distinct CDR3 sequences listed, about 95% are singletons. The source material was CD4+ T cells from PBMCs. Receptors originate from a human donor in good health. The CDR3 runs from the conserved cysteine through the conserved F or W. Fields, in order: D gene, clone size, V gene, CDR3 length, J gene, CDR3 protein, CDR3 DNA. D genes are given only for firm matches. Some rows mark clone size as missing; the rest say once, few, many or name a class of expanded clone.

d_call: -; clone_size: -; v_call: TRBV7-7; cdr3_length: 14; j_call: TRBJ2-5; cdr3_aa: CASSSGTSYETQYF; cdr3_nt: TGTGCCAGCAGCTCAGGGACCTCCTATGAGACCCAGTACTTC
d_call: TRBD1; clone_size: -; v_call: TRBV20-1; cdr3_length: 14; j_call: TRBJ1-3; cdr3_aa: CSASDRGSGNTIYF; cdr3_nt: TGCAGTGCTAGTGACAGGGGCTCTGGAAACACCATATATTTT
d_call: TRBD2; clone_size: -; v_call: TRBV20-1; cdr3_length: 15; j_call: TRBJ2-2; cdr3_aa: CSARDWEGNTGELFF; cdr3_nt: TGCAGTGCTAGAGACTGGGAGGGCAACACCGGGGAGCTGTTTTTT
d_call: -; clone_size: -; v_call: TRBV5-1; cdr3_length: 13; j_call: TRBJ2-4; cdr3_aa: CASRLGRENIQYF; cdr3_nt: TGCGCCAGCAGACTAGGACGTGAAAACATTCAGTACTTC
d_call: TRBD2; clone_size: -; v_call: TRBV24-1; cdr3_length: 16; j_call: TRBJ2-1; cdr3_aa: CATSDPQREGRYEQFF; cdr3_nt: TGTGCCACCAGTGACCCCCAGCGGGAGGGCCGATATGAGCAGTTCTTC
d_call: TRBD1; clone_size: -; v_call: TRBV29-1; cdr3_length: 13; j_call: TRBJ1-3; cdr3_aa: CSARQGSGNTIYF; cdr3_nt: TGCAGCGCCCGACAGGGATCGGGAAACACCATATATTTT
d_call: -; clone_size: -; v_call: TRBV3-1; cdr3_length: 13; j_call: TRBJ2-3; cdr3_aa: CASSVQSTDTQYF; cdr3_nt: TGTGCCAGCAGCGTACAGAGCACAGATACGCAGTATTTT
d_call: -; clone_size: -; v_call: TRBV30; cdr3_length: 15; j_call: TRBJ1-3; cdr3_aa: CAWSPQGSYGNTIYF; cdr3_nt: TGTGCCTGGAGTCCCCAGGGAAGTTATGGAAACACCATATATTTT
d_call: -; clone_size: -; v_call: TRBV20-1; cdr3_length: 14; j_call: TRBJ2-7; cdr3_aa: CSATPPTDQGEQYF; cdr3_nt: TGCAGTGCTACCCCGCCGACAGACCAGGGCGAGCAGTACTTC
d_call: TRBD2; clone_size: -; v_call: TRBV12-3/TRBV12-4; cdr3_length: 15; j_call: TRBJ2-5; cdr3_aa: CASSSNSGGQETQYF; cdr3_nt: TGTGCCAGCAGTTCCAATAGCGGGGGCCAAGAGACCCAGTACTTC
d_call: -; clone_size: -; v_call: TRBV6-6; cdr3_length: 12; j_call: TRBJ1-2; cdr3_aa: CATYRDNYGYTF; cdr3_nt: TGTGCCACCTACAGGGACAACTATGGCTACACCTTC
d_call: TRBD1; clone_size: -; v_call: TRBV6-5; cdr3_length: 15; j_call: TRBJ1-2; cdr3_aa: CASSQGVRASYGYTF; cdr3_nt: TGTGCCAGCAGTCAGGGGGTGAGGGCCAGCTATGGCTACACCTTC
d_call: -; clone_size: -; v_call: TRBV6-2/TRBV6-3; cdr3_length: 14; j_call: TRBJ1-2; cdr3_aa: CASRSGRGNYGYTF; cdr3_nt: TGTGCCAGCAGGTCAGGACGCGGAAACTATGGCTACACCTTC
d_call: TRBD2; clone_size: -; v_call: TRBV2; cdr3_length: 15; j_call: TRBJ2-1; cdr3_aa: CASEREARSYNEQFF; cdr3_nt: TGTGCCAGCGAGCGGGAGGCCCGATCCTACAATGAGCAGTTCTTC
d_call: -; clone_size: -; v_call: TRBV9; cdr3_length: 17; j_call: TRBJ2-1; cdr3_aa: CASSVTGTGPLGNEQFF; cdr3_nt: TGTGCCAGCAGCGTTACCGGGACGGGCCCTTTGGGGAATGAGCAGTTCTTC
d_call: -; clone_size: few; v_call: TRBV15; cdr3_length: 12; j_call: TRBJ2-7; cdr3_aa: CATSRDMGEQYF; cdr3_nt: TGTGCCACCAGCAGAGATATGGGAGAGCAGTACTTC
d_call: TRBD2; clone_size: -; v_call: TRBV20-1; cdr3_length: 14; j_call: TRBJ2-7; cdr3_aa: CSAGELAGADEQYF; cdr3_nt: TGCAGTGCTGGGGAACTAGCGGGAGCCGACGAGCAGTACTTC
d_call: -; clone_size: -; v_call: TRBV3-1; cdr3_length: 12; j_call: TRBJ1-5; cdr3_aa: CASSQGLSPQHF; cdr3_nt: TGTGCCAGCAGCCAAGGACTCAGCCCCCAGCATTTT
d_call: -; clone_size: -; v_call: TRBV5-1; cdr3_length: 14; j_call: TRBJ1-1; cdr3_aa: CASSLKATGTEAFF; cdr3_nt: TGCGCCAGCAGCTTGAAGGCGACGGGCACTGAAGCTTTCTTT
d_call: -; clone_size: -; v_call: TRBV7-9; cdr3_length: 14; j_call: TRBJ2-1; cdr3_aa: CASSPSPGYNEQFF; cdr3_nt: TGTGCCAGCAGCCCCTCCCCGGGATACAATGAGCAGTTCTTC
d_call: -; clone_size: once; v_call: TRBV12-3/TRBV12-4; cdr3_length: 13; j_call: TRBJ2-3; cdr3_aa: CASGQDSADTQYF; cdr3_nt: TGTGCCAGCGGCCAAGACAGCGCCGATACGCAGTATTTT
d_call: -; clone_size: -; v_call: TRBV5-1; cdr3_length: 14; j_call: TRBJ2-3; cdr3_aa: CASSLGASRDTQYF; cdr3_nt: TGCGCCAGCAGCTTGGGGGCTAGCCGGGATACGCAGTATTTT
d_call: -; clone_size: -; v_call: TRBV4-3; cdr3_length: 17; j_call: TRBJ2-2; cdr3_aa: CASSPSGGRRNTGELFF; cdr3_nt: TGCGCCAGCAGCCCATCCGGGGGTAGGCGAAACACCGGGGAGCTGTTTTTT
d_call: -; clone_size: -; v_call: TRBV7-9; cdr3_length: 15; j_call: TRBJ2-1; cdr3_aa: CASSPVGGRDLAQFF; cdr3_nt: TGTGCCAGCAGCCCAGTCGGAGGCAGGGATCTGGCTCAGTTCTTC
d_call: -; clone_size: -; v_call: TRBV29-1; cdr3_length: 14; j_call: TRBJ2-1; cdr3_aa: CSVERLSSYNEQFF; cdr3_nt: TGCAGCGTTGAACGGTTGAGCTCCTACAATGAGCAGTTCTTC
d_call: -; clone_size: -; v_call: TRBV5-1; cdr3_length: 15; j_call: TRBJ1-5; cdr3_aa: CASSLRGDSNQPQHF; cdr3_nt: TGCGCCAGCAGCTTAAGGGGAGACAGCAATCAGCCCCAGCATTTT
d_call: -; clone_size: few; v_call: TRBV7-2; cdr3_length: 12; j_call: TRBJ2-1; cdr3_aa: CASSLGVTSKFF; cdr3_nt: TGTGCCAGCAGCTTAGGAGTGACTAGTAAGTTCTTC
d_call: -; clone_size: -; v_call: TRBV6-2/TRBV6-3; cdr3_length: 15; j_call: TRBJ1-1; cdr3_aa: CASSPWGGPNTEAFF; cdr3_nt: TGTGCCAGCAGCCCCTGGGGGGGCCCGAACACTGAAGCTTTCTTT